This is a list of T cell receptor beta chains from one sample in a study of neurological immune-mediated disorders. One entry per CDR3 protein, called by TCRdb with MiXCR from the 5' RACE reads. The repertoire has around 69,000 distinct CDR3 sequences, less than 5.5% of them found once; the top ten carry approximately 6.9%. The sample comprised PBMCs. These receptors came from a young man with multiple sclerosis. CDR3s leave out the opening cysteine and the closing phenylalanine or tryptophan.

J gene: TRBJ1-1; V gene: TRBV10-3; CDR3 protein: AIRGDYGTEAF
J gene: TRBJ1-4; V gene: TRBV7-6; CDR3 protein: ASSQNTGVWEKLF
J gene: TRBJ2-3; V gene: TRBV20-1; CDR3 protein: SAPLRPTDTQY
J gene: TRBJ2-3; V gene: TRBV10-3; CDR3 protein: AIKFLADTDTQY
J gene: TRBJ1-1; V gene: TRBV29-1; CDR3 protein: SAYRASEAF
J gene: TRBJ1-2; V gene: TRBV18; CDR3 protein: ASSPGSNYGYT
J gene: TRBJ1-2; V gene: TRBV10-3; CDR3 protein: AISEGPNYGYT
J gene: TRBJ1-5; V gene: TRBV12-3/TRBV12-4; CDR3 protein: ASSRDQNQPQH
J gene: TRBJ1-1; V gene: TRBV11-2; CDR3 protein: ASSMTKLGDSTEAF
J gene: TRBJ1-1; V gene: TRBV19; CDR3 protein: ASSMGQFLNTEAF
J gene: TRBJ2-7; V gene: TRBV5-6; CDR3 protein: ASSLITYEQY
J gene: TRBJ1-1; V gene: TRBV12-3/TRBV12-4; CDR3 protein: ASSLTVFGDTEAF
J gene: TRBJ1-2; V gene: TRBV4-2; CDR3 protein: ASSPPLSGVRDYGYT
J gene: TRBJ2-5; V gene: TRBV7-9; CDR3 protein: ASSLRVSQETQY
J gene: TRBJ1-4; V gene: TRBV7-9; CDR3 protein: ASSQSTRVKLF
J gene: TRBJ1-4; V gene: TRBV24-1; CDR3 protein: ATQGDNGKLF
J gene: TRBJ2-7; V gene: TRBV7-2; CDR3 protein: ASSRPNPYSYEQY
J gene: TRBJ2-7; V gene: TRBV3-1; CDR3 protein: ASSRRDRTWEQY
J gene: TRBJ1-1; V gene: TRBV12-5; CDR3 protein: ASGFGPNTEAF
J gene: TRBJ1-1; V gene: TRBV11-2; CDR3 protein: ASSLDGRDRGTEAF
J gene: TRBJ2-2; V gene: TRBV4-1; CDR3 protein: ASSQMVLRETGTGELF
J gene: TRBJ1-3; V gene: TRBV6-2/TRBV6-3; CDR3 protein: ASNSASGNTIY
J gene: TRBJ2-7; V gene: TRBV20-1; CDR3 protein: SARAKIEQY
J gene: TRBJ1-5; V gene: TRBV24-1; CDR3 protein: ATRDREDQPQH
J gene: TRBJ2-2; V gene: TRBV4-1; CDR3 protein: ASSRLAENTGELF
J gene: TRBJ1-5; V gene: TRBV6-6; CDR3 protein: ASSYGRGPQH
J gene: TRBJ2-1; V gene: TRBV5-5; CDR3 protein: ASSFGKGTEKF
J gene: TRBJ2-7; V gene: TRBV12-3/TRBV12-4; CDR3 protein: ASSFGPADYEQY
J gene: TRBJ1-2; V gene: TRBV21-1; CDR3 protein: ASSKGGASANYGYT
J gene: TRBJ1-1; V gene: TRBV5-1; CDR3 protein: APPLTQPAGGAGRTEAF
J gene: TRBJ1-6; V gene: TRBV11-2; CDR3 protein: ASTLRDENSPLN
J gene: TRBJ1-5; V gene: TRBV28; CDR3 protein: ASRGHQPQH
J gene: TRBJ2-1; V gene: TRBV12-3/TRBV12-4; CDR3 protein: ASRGPLEQF
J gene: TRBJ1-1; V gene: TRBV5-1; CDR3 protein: ASSPSLGDEAF
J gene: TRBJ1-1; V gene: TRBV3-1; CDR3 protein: ASSHNLGKGLTEAF
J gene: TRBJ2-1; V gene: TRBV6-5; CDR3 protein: ASSYGDYNEQF
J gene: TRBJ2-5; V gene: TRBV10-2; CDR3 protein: ASEDRGYQETQY
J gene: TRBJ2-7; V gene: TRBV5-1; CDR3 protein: ASSPVKGPAYEQY
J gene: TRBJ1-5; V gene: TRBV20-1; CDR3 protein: SAASRQGLSNQPQH
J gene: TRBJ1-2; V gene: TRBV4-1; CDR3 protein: ASRAPGQGARGYT
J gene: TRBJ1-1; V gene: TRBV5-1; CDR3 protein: ASREGMNTEAF
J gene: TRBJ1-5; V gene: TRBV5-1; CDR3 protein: ASSFDRDQPQH
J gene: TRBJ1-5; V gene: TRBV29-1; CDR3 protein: SVAGYSNQPQH
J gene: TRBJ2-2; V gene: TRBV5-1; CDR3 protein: ASSFSAGETGELF
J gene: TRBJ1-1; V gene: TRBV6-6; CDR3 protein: ASSYLPASEAF
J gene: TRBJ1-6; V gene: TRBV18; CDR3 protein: ASSRQEYSPLH
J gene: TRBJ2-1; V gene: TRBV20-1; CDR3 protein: SARDPRTSGGYNEQF
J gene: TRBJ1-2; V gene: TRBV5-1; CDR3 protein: ASSLTDINYGYT
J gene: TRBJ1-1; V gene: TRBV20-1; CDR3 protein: SAGDRSNTEAF
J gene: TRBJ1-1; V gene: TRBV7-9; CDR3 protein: ASSFRQGPTEAF
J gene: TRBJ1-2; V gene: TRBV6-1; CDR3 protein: ASSERGPGGGFYGYT
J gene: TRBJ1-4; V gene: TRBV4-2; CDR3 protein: ASSQDGAMGPEKLF
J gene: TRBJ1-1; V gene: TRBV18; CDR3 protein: ASSRDRRTEAF